What follows are 32 T cell receptor beta chains derived from one specimen sequenced in a study of blood T cell repertoires in COVID-19. Generated by immunoSEQ multiplex PCR, the TCRdb table keeps only in-frame clones and is missing some. The sample has about 130,000 clones, approximately 86% seen once; the top ten hold around 2.5%. Material for sequencing was PBMCs or T cells enriched from blood (not recorded which). All receptors derive from a woman between 50 and 59 years old who had recovered from COVID-19.

The DNA for the CDR3 is TGCAGCGTTGAATTTGCCAGAAAGAACACCGGGGAGCTGTTTTTT. This translates into CSVEFARKNTGELFF. V and J are TRBV29-1 and TRBJ2-2; D gene ambiguous. With 2 bases removed from V and 1 base from J, the gap between germline ends came to 11 bases. The CDR3 loop spans 15 amino acids. Germline V gene sequence: CDR1 SQVTM, CDR2 ANQGSEA.

The rearrangement links TRBV2 to TRBJ2-7; D call uncertain. Trimming removed 4 bases at V and 4 bases at J, with 8 bases between. The CDR3 loop spans 12 amino acids. Germline assignment: CDR1 SNHLY and CDR2 FYNNEI. CDR3 sequence (DNA): TGTGCCAGCAGTGTTTGGCTTTACGAGCAGTACTTC. This gives the protein CASSVWLYEQYF.

This clone was recorded once. The chain couples TRBV30 to TRBJ1-2, with D perhaps TRBD1 (5 bases). The CDR3 has 11 amino acids. V was clipped by 4 bases and J by 8 bases, with 11 bases between them. The V gene's germline CDR1 is GTSNPN and CDR2 SVGIG (reference sequence). In DNA, the CDR3 is TGTGCCTGGACCGACAGCCGAGGCTACACCTTC. Translated: CAWTDSRGYTF.

The chain joins TRBV5-1 to TRBJ2-7, with 12 bases fitting TRBD1. Germline V lookup: CDR1 SGHRS, CDR2 YFSETQ. The CDR3 covers 15 residues. Trimming at V came to 4 bases and at J to 5 bases, leaving 7 bases not matched to a gene. CDR3 protein: CASSRAGTGGDEQYF. The CDR3 DNA sequence: TGCGCCAGCAGCCGGGCCGGGACAGGGGGCGACGAGCAGTACTTC.

The chain couples TRBV24-1 to TRBJ2-2, with D maybe TRBD1 (5 bases). Trimming cost V 3 bases and J 6 bases, with 13 bases left between them. CDR3 length equals 15 residues. Looked up from germline, CDR1 is KGHDR and CDR2 is SFDVKD. CDR3: CATSDSGQGAGELFF. The CDR3 DNA is TGTGCCACCAGTGATAGTGGGCAAGGGGCCGGGGAGCTGTTTTTT.

The chain combines TRBV9 with TRBJ2-2; D is unresolved. Trimming shortened V by 0 bases and J by 4 bases, and 4 bases separated the two germline ends. Germline CDR1 is SGDLS and CDR2 is YYNGEE. The CDR3 is 13 amino acids. This CDR3 is CASSVEATGELFF. CDR3 DNA: TGTGCCAGCAGCGTAGAAGCCACCGGGGAGCTGTTTTTT.

V is TRBV30 and J is TRBJ2-5, with a tentative D call TRBD2 (5 bases). Germline loops: CDR1 GTSNPN, CDR2 SVGIG (reference sequence). The V and J ends lost 0 bases and 1 base respectively, with 9 bases between them. The CDR3 spans 14 residues. This CDR3 reads CAWSVNSAQETQYF. The CDR3, as DNA: TGTGCCTGGAGTGTAAATAGCGCCCAAGAGACCCAGTACTTC.

The chain employs TRBV2 and TRBJ1-3; 8 bases align to TRBD1. Germline lookup yields CDR1 SNHLY and CDR2 FYNNEI. The V segment lost 8 bases and the J segment 4 bases; nucleotides outside the gene matches: 4. The CDR3 sequence is 13 residues long. CDR3 in DNA: TGTGCCAGCTACAGGGGGACAGGAAACACCATATATTTT. It is translated as CASYRGTGNTIYF.

The V call is TRBV5-1, the J call TRBJ2-3, with 7 bases aligning to TRBD2. Germline CDR1 and CDR2: SGHRS and YFSETQ. Germline trimming cut 0 bases from V and 1 base from J; bases unmatched to any gene: 11. The CDR3 extends over 18 amino acids. DNA for the CDR3: TGCGCCAGCAGCTTGGAGGGCCGCCAGCGGGGCGGCACAGATACGCAGTATTTT. As protein: CASSLEGRQRGGTDTQYF.

The gene calls are TRBV5-1 and TRBJ2-7; possibly TRBD1 for D (6 bases). The CDR3 is 14 amino acids. Germline CDR1 and CDR2: SGHRS and YFSETQ. The V end lost 1 base, the J end lost 3 bases, and 11 bases lay between the germline ends. CDR3 DNA sequence: TGCGCCAGCAGCTTGCTTCCAGGGGACTACGAGCAGTACTTC. The encoded protein is CASSLLPGDYEQYF.

The genes are TRBV12-3 or TRBV12-4 and TRBJ1-4; 7 nucleotides agree with TRBD1. V dropped 6 bases and J dropped 10; count of bases not matched to a gene: 8. The CDR3 length is 13 residues. CDR3 nucleotides: TGTGCCAGCAGAACAGGGGCTGGCGGAAAACTGTTTTTT. Its protein is CASRTGAGGKLFF.

The V gene is TRBV5-4, the J gene TRBJ1-1; 9 bases agree with TRBD1. Trimming cost V 3 bases and J 4 bases; bases outside gene matches: 4. The CDR3 is 14 residues long. Germline lookup yields CDR1 SGHNT and CDR2 YYREEE (reference sequence). CDR3 DNA: TGTGCCAGCAGCTCCCGACAGGGGGGCACTGAAGCTTTCTTT. Translated, it gives CASSSRQGGTEAFF.

V usage is TRBV19 and J usage is TRBJ2-2; tentatively, D is TRBD1 (5 bases). V lost 2 bases, J lost 0 bases, and 10 bases lay in between. This CDR3 contains 16 residues. CDR1 and CDR2 from the germline V gene are LNHDA and SQIVND (reference sequence). CDR3 DNA: TGTGCCAGTAGTATAAGGCAGGGCACGAACACCGGGGAGCTGTTTTTT. Protein: CASSIRQGTNTGELFF.

The chain has TRBV6-1 and TRBJ2-4, with 8 bases lining up with TRBD2. Germline loops: CDR1 MNHNS, CDR2 SASEGT. The CDR3 sequence is 17 residues long. The junction had 7 bases not matched to a gene; V was cut back by 1 base and J by 2 bases. CDR3 residues: CASSEGVGGASKNIQYF. The CDR3 coding sequence is TGTGCCAGCAGTGAAGGGGTCGGGGGGGCCTCCAAAAACATTCAGTACTTC.

The chain recombines TRBV7-9 with TRBJ1-1; D is uncertain. The germline V and J ends were trimmed by 0 bases and 6 bases, with 5 bases remaining between them. This CDR3 spans 12 amino acids. Germline lookup yields CDR1 SEHNR and CDR2 FQNEAQ (reference sequence). CDR3 DNA sequence: TGTGCCAGCAGCTTAGCGTTCGCTGAAGCTTTCTTT. This gives the protein CASSLAFAEAFF.

This clone was seen a single time. CDR3 sequence (DNA): TGTGCCAGCAGTTTTGGAGCAACTAATGAAAAACTGTTTTTT. It specifies CASSFGATNEKLFF. The chain links TRBV27 to TRBJ1-4; D call uncertain. The germline gives CDR1 MNHEY, CDR2 SMNVEV (reference sequence). The V gene lost 3 bases and the J gene lost 0 bases, with 5 bases spanning the gap. The CDR3 sequence is 14 residues long.

The chain recombines TRBV19 with TRBJ2-6; D is ambiguous. The ends were cut back, 4 bases at V and 2 bases at J, with 9 bases in the middle. CDR1 is LNHDA, CDR2 SQIVND, per germline (reference sequence). The CDR3 is made up of 15 amino acids. The CDR3 here is CASSNAAAGANVLTF. The CDR3 DNA sequence: TGTGCCAGTAGTAACGCGGCTGCTGGGGCCAACGTCCTGACTTTC. Variable domain in full (rest from reference TRBV19 and TRBJ2-6): DGGITQSPKYLFRKEGQNVTLSCEQNLNHDAMYWYRQDPGQGLRLIYYSQIVNDFQKGDIAEGYSVSREKKESFPLTVTSAQKNPTAFYLCASSNAAAGANVLTFGAGSRLTVL.

The V gene is TRBV6-5, the J gene TRBJ2-5; 9 bases match TRBD1. The V gene end was trimmed by 5 bases and the J gene end by 5 bases; junction bases not matched to a gene: 6. This CDR3 contains 14 residues. Per the germline V gene, CDR1 is MNHEY and CDR2 is SVGAGI. The CDR3 sequence is CASSITGQGETQYF. CDR3 nucleotide sequence: TGTGCCAGCAGTATAACGGGACAGGGCGAGACCCAGTACTTC.

The rearrangement joins TRBV9 to TRBJ2-3; 9 bases are a match to TRBD2. Unmatched junction bases numbered 14, after V lost 0 bases and J lost 6 bases. The CDR3 is 18 residues long. Germline-derived CDR1 and CDR2 are SGDLS and YYNGEE. This CDR3 is CASSVATPAGGYTDTQYF. The CDR3 nucleotides read TGTGCCAGCAGCGTAGCGACCCCAGCGGGGGGTTATACCGATACGCAGTATTTT.

The chain uses TRBV3-1 (or the pseudogene TRBV3-2) and TRBJ2-1; maybe TRBD2 (7 bases). Trimming took 0 bases from V and 6 from J, leaving 15 bases between them. The CDR3 covers 16 residues. Germline CDR1 reads LGHDT; CDR2 reads YNNKEL (reference sequence). CDR3 sequence: CASSQDYGGQGNEQFF. The CDR3 coding sequence is TGTGCCAGCAGCCAAGATTACGGGGGGCAGGGCAATGAGCAGTTCTTC.

The chain recombines TRBV4-1 with TRBJ2-1; D may be TRBD2 (5 bases). V was cut by 6 bases and J by 10 bases, with 19 bases left in between. Germline V gene data show CDR1 as MGHRA and CDR2 as YSYEKL. The CDR3 totals 14 residues. In DNA, the CDR3 is TGCGCCAGCAGTTTTACCGCGGACGGGGAGGAGCAGTTCTTC. This gives the protein CASSFTADGEEQFF.

The chain links TRBV6-5 to TRBJ1-4; 7 nucleotides line up with TRBD1. The germline CDR1 and CDR2 sequences are MNHEY and SVGAGI. This CDR3 is 14 amino acids long. Germline trimming cut 10 bases from V and 0 bases from J; bases unmatched to any gene: 5. The CDR3 region has the DNA TGTGCCACAGGGGGAAGTGCAACTAATGAAAAACTGTTTTTT. Protein sequence: CATGGSATNEKLFF.

V usage is TRBV7-2 and J usage is TRBJ1-1; possibly TRBD1 for D (6 bases). CDR1 is SGHTA and CDR2 is FQGNSA in the germline V gene. CDR3 length: 14 amino acids. V dropped 5 bases and J dropped 2 bases, with 12 bases sitting between them. The CDR3 bases are TGTGCCAGCAGCCTCACAGGGTTAAACACTGAAGCTTTCTTT. It codes for CASSLTGLNTEAFF.

This clone was found once. V usage is TRBV5-1 and J usage is TRBJ1-2; D not resolved. The CDR3 is 14 residues long. Trimming shortened V by 0 bases and J by 0 bases, and 6 bases separated the two germline ends. Per the germline V gene, CDR1 is SGHRS and CDR2 is YFSETQ. In nucleotides, the CDR3 is TGCGCCAGCAGCTTGGACGTAGCTAACTATGGCTACACCTTC. This codes for CASSLDVANYGYTF. Combining the CDR3 with reference TRBV5-1 and TRBJ1-2 gives the whole variable domain KAGVTQTPRYLIKTRGQQVTLSCSPISGHRSVSWYQQTPGQGLQFLFEYFSETQRNKGNFPGRFSGRQFSNSRSEMNVSTLELGDSALYLCASSLDVANYGYTFGSGTRLTVV.

This chain joins TRBV9 and TRBJ2-2; tentatively, D is TRBD2 (7 bases). The germline V and J ends were trimmed by 4 bases and 5 bases, with 15 bases remaining between them. Germline V CDR1 and CDR2: SGDLS, YYNGEE. This CDR3 contains 15 residues. CDR3 bases: TGTGCCAGCAGCCCGTTAGGGGGAGGGACCGGGGAGCTGTTTTTT. Its protein product is CASSPLGGGTGELFF.

Only one count was recorded for this clone. The chain recombines TRBV5-1 with TRBJ2-1; 11 bases match TRBD1. This CDR3 region has 15 residues. The germline CDR1 and CDR2 sequences are SGHRS and YFSETQ. Unmatched junction bases numbered 6, after V lost 4 bases and J lost 6 bases. In nucleotides, the CDR3 is TGCGCCAGCAGCGTCGGACAGGGGGCTGCCAATGAGCAGTTCTTC. Residues: CASSVGQGAANEQFF. Drawing the rest from reference TRBV5-1 and TRBJ2-1, the complete variable domain is KAGVTQTPRYLIKTRGQQVTLSCSPISGHRSVSWYQQTPGQGLQFLFEYFSETQRNKGNFPGRFSGRQFSNSRSEMNVSTLELGDSALYLCASSVGQGAANEQFFGPGTRLTVL.

The V call is TRBV18, the J call TRBJ1-3; D gene unclear. Per the germline V gene, CDR1 is KGHSH and CDR2 is LQKENI. This CDR3 spans 16 amino acids. V lost 0 bases and J lost 0, with 9 bases in between. Here the CDR3 reads CASSPPDTNSGNTIYF. DNA for the CDR3: TGTGCCAGCTCACCACCTGACACCAACTCTGGAAACACCATATATTTT.

This clone was seen a handful of times. The chain has TRBV9 and TRBJ2-7; the D gene is possibly TRBD1 (6 bases). In germline, CDR1 is SGDLS, CDR2 YYNGEE. With 2 bases removed from V and 5 bases from J, the gap between germline ends came to 20 bases. The CDR3 loop spans 16 amino acids. Here the CDR3 DNA reads TGTGCCAGCAGCGTTCAGGGGACAAGCCTCTTACACGAGCAGTACTTC. This codes for CASSVQGTSLLHEQYF. The variable domain in full, completed from reference TRBV9 and TRBJ2-7, reads DSGVTQTPKHLITATGQRVTLRCSPRSGDLSVYWYQQSLDQGLQFLIQYYNGEERAKGNILERFSAQQFPDLHSELNLSSLELGDSALYFCASSVQGTSLLHEQYFGPGTRLTVT.

V usage is TRBV10-3 and J usage is TRBJ1-4, with D hard to call. V lost 10 bases, J lost 7 bases, and 13 bases lay in between. Germline loops: CDR1 ENHRY, CDR2 SYGVKD. There are 12 residues in the CDR3. As DNA, the CDR3 is TGTGCCACCCAAGGAGAGAGTGAAAAACTGTTTTTT. It is translated as CATQGESEKLFF.

The chain uses TRBV19 and TRBJ1-2, with 8 nucleotides matching TRBD1. The V and J ends lost 3 bases and 3 bases, in that order; junction bases with no gene match: 6. Looked up from germline, CDR1 is LNHDA and CDR2 is SQIVND (reference sequence). CDR3 length equals 15 residues. The CDR3 spells CASSMGRGLYYGYTF. The CDR3 DNA follows: TGTGCCAGTAGTATGGGCAGGGGGCTGTACTATGGCTACACCTTC.

In its sample, this clone was seen once. At one end the junction does not follow the germline gene, possibly because of a read error. The CDR3 region is CASSLGLAGGPTTDTQYF. The CDR3 coding sequence is TGTGCTAGCAGCTTAGGGCTAGCGGGGGGCCCTACCACAGATACGCAGTATTTT. The rearrangement links TRBV7-7 to TRBJ2-3; 11 positions agree with TRBD2. The germline V gene encodes CDR1 SSHAT and CDR2 FNYEAQ (reference sequence). The CDR3 contains 18 residues.

The chain links TRBV12-3 or TRBV12-4 to TRBJ2-7, with 7 bases that match TRBD1. The V and J ends lost 8 bases and 3 bases, in that order; junction bases with no gene match: 7. CDR3 length: 13 amino acids. The DNA of the CDR3 is TGTGCCAGCCGGGACAGATACTACTACGAGCAGTACTTC. Its translation is CASRDRYYYEQYF.